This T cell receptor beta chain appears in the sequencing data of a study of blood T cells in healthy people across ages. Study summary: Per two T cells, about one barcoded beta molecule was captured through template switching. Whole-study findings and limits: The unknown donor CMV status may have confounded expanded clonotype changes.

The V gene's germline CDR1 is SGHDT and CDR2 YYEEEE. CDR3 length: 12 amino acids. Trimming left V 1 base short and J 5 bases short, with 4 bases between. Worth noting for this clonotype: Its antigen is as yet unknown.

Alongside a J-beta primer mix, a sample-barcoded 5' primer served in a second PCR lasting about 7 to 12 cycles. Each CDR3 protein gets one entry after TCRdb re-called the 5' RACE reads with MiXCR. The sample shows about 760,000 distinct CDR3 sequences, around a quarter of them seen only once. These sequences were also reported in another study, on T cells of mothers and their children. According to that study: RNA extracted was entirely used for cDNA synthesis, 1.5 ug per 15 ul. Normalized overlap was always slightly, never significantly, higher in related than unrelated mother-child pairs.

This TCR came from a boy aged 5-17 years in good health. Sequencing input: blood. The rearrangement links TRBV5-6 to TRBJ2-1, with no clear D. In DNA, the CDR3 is TGTGCCAGCAGCTTGATCGACAATGAGCAGTTCTTC. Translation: CASSLIDNEQFF. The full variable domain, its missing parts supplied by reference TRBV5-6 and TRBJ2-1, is DAGVTQSPTHLIKTRGQQVTLRCSPKSGHDTVSWYQQALGQGPQFIFQYYEEEERQRGNFPDRFSGHQFPNYSSELNVNALLLGDSALYLCASSLIDNEQFFGPGTRLTVL.